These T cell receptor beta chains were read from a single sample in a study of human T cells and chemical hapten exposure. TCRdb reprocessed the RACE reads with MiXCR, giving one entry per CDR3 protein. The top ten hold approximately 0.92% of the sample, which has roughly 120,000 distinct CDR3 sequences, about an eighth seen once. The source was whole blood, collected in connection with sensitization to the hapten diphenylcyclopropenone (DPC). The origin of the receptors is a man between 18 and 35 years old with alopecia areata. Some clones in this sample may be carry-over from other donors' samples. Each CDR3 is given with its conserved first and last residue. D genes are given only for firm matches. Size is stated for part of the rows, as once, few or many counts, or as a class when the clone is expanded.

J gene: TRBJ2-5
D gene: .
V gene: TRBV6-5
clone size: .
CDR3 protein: CAVRVGGQETQYF
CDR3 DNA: TGTGCCGTGCGGGTGGGGGGCCAAGAGACCCAGTACTTC

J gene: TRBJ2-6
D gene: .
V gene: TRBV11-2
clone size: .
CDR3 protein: CASRTSGANVLTF
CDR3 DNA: TGTGCCAGCAGAACCTCTGGGGCCAACGTCCTGACTTTC

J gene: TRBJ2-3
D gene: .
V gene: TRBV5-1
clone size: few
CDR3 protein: CASSLDGRKSGDTQYF
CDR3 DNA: TGCGCCAGCAGCTTGGATGGCAGGAAGAGTGGAGATACGCAGTATTTT

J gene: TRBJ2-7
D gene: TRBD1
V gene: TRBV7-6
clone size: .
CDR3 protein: CASSSGQGAIYEQYF
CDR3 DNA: TGTGCCAGCAGCTCTGGACAGGGGGCTATCTACGAGCAGTACTTC

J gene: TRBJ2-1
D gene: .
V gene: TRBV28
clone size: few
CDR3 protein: CASSFTGRTDYNEQFF
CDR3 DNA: TGTGCCAGCAGTTTTACTGGGAGGACAGATTACAATGAGCAGTTCTTC

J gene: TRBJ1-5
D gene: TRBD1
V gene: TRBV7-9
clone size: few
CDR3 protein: CASSDGQGVAQPQHF
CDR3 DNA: TGTGCCAGCAGCGATGGACAGGGGGTGGCTCAGCCCCAGCATTTT

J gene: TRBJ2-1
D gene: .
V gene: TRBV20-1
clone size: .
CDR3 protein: CSAIVSRPSYNEQFF
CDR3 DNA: TGCAGTGCCATTGTCAGCCGACCCTCCTACAATGAGCAGTTCTTC

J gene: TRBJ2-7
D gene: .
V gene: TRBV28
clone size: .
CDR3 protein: CASRGRYEQYF
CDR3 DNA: TGTGCCAGCAGGGGAAGGTACGAGCAGTACTTC

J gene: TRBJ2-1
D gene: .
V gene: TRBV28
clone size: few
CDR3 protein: CASNSQLSYNEQFF
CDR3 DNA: TGTGCCAGCAATTCCCAGTTATCCTACAATGAGCAGTTCTTC

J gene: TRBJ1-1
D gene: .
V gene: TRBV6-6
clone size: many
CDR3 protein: CASIRTPLNTEAFF
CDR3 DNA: TGTGCCAGCATCCGGACACCATTGAACACTGAAGCTTTCTTT